This T cell receptor (beta chain) was observed in a study of blood T cell repertoires in COVID-19. The method was immunoSEQ multiplex PCR; TCRdb's version includes in-frame clones alone and lacks a portion of them. The sample comprises over 30,000 clones, 88% of which are singletons, and 14% rests with the top ten. The V end was cut by 2 bases, the J end by 11 bases, with 15 bases between. The CDR3 runs 13 residues. Germline CDR1 reads KGHSH; CDR2 reads LQKENI. The chain couples TRBV18 to TRBJ1-1; TRBD1 might be the D (5 bases). The receptor's source is a human donor with active COVID-19. The donor label of this sample is uncertain. The sequenced sample was peripheral blood. The CDR3 protein is CASSPRLQGNAFF. The CDR3 nucleotides read TGTGCCAGCTCACCAAGGCTTCAGGGTAATGCTTTCTTT.